What follows describes a single T cell receptor beta chain. The data originate from a study of naive and memory T cell subsets. An equimolar mix of two oligonucleotides served as the beta constant-region primer for TRBC1 and TRBC2. Nested alpha and beta constant-region primers with the SP2 primer drove four PCR rounds on ligated cDNA. Each CDR3 protein gets one entry after TCRdb re-called the UMI-ligation and nested PCR reads with MiXCR. The data contain over 30,000 distinct CDR3 sequences, around 20% of them singletons. CDR3 length: 19 residues. Per the germline V gene, CDR1 is MNHEY and CDR2 is SMNVEV (reference sequence). The ends lost 4 bases at V and 7 bases at J; junction bases unmatched: 13.

The receptor was derived from a human donor in good health. The chain joins TRBV27 to TRBJ2-2; 15 nucleotides match TRBD2. The specimen sequenced was effector memory CD4+ T cells from blood. Subset here: effector memory, CD45RA- CD27-. CDR3 nucleotides: TGTGCCAGCAGTTCCTACTGGACTAGCGGGAGGGGGTATATCGGGGAGCTGTTTTTT. It specifies CASSSYWTSGRGYIGELFF.